This T cell receptor (beta chain) comes out of a study of blood T cell repertoires in COVID-19 (dated by TCRdb to between 2020 and 2021). With respect to the entire study: The collaborator samples originated in the United States, Italy and Spain and spanned the acute and convalescent phases of COVID-19. The prospective study material was composed of cDNA or gDNA derived from T cells, B-cell-depleted T cells, or PBMCs. Deeply sampled blood TCRbeta repertoires from subjects exposed to, actively infected with, or recovered from COVID-19 were included in the dataset. The repertoires were made available in a free public database intended to serve as a resource for research on the immune response to SARS-CoV-2. The samples were drawn from the first 160 participants of the ongoing ImmuneRACE study and from 1,254 subjects provided by 6 global collaborators. Nearly every sample came with metadata listing a de-identified subject ID, COVID-19 status, age in years and sex. Where available, HLA class I and class II types were taken from metadata supplied by the sample provider and were not determined by assay-based typing. Beyond this particular receptor, the publication reports: The amount of clinical and demographic metadata varied by source and participant and was provided uncurated.

The CDR3 spans 15 residues, from the cysteine through the phenylalanine. This entry keeps only the CDR3 DNA: 45 bases, framed from base 1. Here V drops 0 bases and J drops 10 bases, and the junction holds 6 bases not matched to any gene. The germline V gene (reference sequence) yields SGHNT for CDR1 and YYREEE for CDR2. The immunoSEQ Assay, a bias-controlled multiplex PCR, was used to amplify TCRbeta CDR3 regions from genomic DNA. As for the authors' bioinformatics: The number of nucleated cells in each sample was estimated from the amplification of reference gene primers within the assay. Sequence reads were collapsed and filtered to measure the absolute abundance of every unique TCRbeta CDR3 rearrangement. For each sample, productive Simpson clonality was calculated by taking the square root of Simpson's diversity index across productive rearrangements. TCRdb obtained this table from immuneACCESS and retained in-frame rearrangements with V and J assigned. These tables miss some clones; where compared with another copy, unresolved V genes account for less than half of the shortfall, and the remainder is unexplained. V and J calls and clone size are given by that table; D and trimming were obtained from the DNA. This sample gives roughly 150,000 clones in total; over 70% of them show up just once. Roughly 5% of the sample is in the top ten clones.

Concerning this clone itself: Its target antigen remains unknown. Base qualities are not at hand, and no much larger clone is one base apart.

Participants in the prospective study were aged about 18 to 95 years, lived in some 24 United States geographic areas, and enrolled through a virtual design. In the prospective study, cohorts were assigned on the basis of participant-reported clinical history obtained from a screening survey and a study questionnaire. Exposed participants had been in contact, within 2 weeks of entering the study, with a person who had a PCR-confirmed or clinician-diagnosed case of COVID-19. Each participant in the prospective study had whole blood, serum and a nasopharyngeal or oropharyngeal swab collected by mobile phlebotomists. Prospective study participants could optionally give additional blood draws and questionnaires over an approximately 2-month period. Blood samples from the prospective study were shipped frozen or at room temperature prior to DNA extraction.

The TCR comes from a man between 65 and 85 years old who had been exposed to COVID-19. The chain joins TRBV5-4 to TRBJ1-6; 8 bases in the junction line up with TRBD1. The sample taken for sequencing was PBMCs or T cells enriched from blood (not recorded which). CDR3 reads: CASSLAGGVMSPLHF. At the DNA level, the sequence is TGTGCCAGCAGCTTGGCAGGGGGCGTAATGTCACCCCTCCACTTT.